This T cell receptor beta chain was captured in a study of blood T cell repertoires in COVID-19. Overall study: Italy, Spain and the United States were the sources of the convalescent and acute COVID-19 samples.

The CDR3 sequence is 13 residues long. V dropped 9 bases and J dropped 4 bases, with 13 bases sitting between them. Germline CDR1 reads LNHDA; CDR2 reads SQIVND (reference sequence). Method: immunoSEQ multiplex PCR; TCRdb's copy keeps in-frame clones and lacks some. The data contain more than 200,000 clones, around 78% of them singletons. The clonotype originates from a woman in her sixties or seventies with active or convalescent COVID-19. This rearrangement joins TRBV19 to TRBJ1-5; a weak D match, TRBD1 (5 bases). Sequencing was performed on peripheral blood. For the CDR3, the DNA is TGTGCCAGCCGCGGACACCTTAATCAGCCCCAGCATTTT. The encoded protein is CASRGHLNQPQHF.